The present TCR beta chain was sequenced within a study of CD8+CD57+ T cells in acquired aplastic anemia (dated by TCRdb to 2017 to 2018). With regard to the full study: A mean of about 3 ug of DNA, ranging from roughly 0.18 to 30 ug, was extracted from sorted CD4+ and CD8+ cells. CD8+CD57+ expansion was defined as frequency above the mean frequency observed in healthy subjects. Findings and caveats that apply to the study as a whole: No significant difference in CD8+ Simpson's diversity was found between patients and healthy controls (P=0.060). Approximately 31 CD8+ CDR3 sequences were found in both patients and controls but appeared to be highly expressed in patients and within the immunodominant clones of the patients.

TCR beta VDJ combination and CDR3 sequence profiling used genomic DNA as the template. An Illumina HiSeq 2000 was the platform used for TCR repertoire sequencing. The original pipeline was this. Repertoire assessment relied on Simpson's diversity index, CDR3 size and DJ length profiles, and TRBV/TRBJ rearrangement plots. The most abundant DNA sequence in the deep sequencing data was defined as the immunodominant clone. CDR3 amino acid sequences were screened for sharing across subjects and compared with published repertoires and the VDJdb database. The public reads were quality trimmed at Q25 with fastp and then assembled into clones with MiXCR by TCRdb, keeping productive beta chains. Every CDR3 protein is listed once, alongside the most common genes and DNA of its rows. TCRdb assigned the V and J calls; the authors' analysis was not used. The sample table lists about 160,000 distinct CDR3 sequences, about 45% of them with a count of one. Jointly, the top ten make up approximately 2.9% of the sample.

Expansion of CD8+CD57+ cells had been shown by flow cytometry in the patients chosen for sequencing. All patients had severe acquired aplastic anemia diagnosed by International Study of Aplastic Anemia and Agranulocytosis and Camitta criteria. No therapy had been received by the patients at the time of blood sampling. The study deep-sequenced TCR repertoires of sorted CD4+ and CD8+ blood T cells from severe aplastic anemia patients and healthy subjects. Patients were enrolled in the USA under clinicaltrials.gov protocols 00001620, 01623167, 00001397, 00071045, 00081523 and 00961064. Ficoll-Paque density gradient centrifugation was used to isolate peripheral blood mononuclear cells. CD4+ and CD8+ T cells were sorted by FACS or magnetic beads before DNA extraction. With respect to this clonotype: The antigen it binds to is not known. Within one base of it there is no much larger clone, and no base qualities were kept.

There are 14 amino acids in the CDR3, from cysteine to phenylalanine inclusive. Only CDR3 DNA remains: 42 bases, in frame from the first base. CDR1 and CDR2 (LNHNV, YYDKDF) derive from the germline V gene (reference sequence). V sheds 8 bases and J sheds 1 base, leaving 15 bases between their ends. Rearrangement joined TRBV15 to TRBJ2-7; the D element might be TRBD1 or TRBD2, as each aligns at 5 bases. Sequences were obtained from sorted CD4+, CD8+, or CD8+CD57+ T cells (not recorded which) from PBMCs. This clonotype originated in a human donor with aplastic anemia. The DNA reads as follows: TGTGCCACCGCCCCCGGGACGGATTCCTACGAGCAGTACTTC. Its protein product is CATAPGTDSYEQYF.